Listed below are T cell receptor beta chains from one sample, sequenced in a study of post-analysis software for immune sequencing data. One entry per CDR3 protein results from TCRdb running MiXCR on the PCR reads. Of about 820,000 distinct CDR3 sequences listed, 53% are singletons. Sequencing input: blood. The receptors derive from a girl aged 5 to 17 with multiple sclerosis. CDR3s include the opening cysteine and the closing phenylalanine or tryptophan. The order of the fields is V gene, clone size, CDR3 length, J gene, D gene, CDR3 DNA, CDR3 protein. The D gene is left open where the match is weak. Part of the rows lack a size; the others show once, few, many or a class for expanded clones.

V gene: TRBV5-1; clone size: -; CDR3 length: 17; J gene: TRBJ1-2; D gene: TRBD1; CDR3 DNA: TGCGCCAGCAGCTTGAGGGGCAGGGGGAACACTAACTATGGCTACACCTTC; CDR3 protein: CASSLRGRGNTNYGYTF
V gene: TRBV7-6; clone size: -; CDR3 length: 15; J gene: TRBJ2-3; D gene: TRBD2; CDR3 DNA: TGTGCCAGCAGCCGGACTAGCGGGGTCACAGATACGCAGTATTTT; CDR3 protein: CASSRTSGVTDTQYF
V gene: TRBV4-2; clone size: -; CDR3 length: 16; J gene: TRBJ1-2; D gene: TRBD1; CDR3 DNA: TGTGCCAGCAGCCAAGTTGGTCCTAACAGGGGGCAGGGCTACACCTTC; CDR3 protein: CASSQVGPNRGQGYTF
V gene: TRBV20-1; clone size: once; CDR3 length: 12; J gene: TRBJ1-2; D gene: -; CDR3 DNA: TGCAGTGCTAGTGGATGGGACTATGGCTACACCTTC; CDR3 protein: CSASGWDYGYTF
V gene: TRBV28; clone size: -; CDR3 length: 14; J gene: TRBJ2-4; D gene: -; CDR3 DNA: TGTGCCAGCAGTTTAGGGCCCTCGGGCCACATTCAGTACTTC; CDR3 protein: CASSLGPSGHIQYF
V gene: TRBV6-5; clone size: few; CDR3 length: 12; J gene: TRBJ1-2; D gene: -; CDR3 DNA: TGTGCCAGCAGTTACAAGGGCTATGGCTACACCTTC; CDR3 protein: CASSYKGYGYTF
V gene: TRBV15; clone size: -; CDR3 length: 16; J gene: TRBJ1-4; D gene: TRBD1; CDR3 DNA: TGTGCCACCAGCAGAGTCCGACAGGGGCCTAATGAAAAACTGTTTTTT; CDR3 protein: CATSRVRQGPNEKLFF
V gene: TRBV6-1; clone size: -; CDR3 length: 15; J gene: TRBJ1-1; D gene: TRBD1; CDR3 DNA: TGTGCCAGCAGAATGACAGGGTCGGCAGCCTACATAGCTTTCTTT; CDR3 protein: CASRMTGSAAYIAFF
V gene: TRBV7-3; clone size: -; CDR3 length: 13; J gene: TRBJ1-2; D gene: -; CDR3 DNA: TGTGCCAGCAGCTTAAAGGACGACTATGGCTACACCTTC; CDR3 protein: CASSLKDDYGYTF
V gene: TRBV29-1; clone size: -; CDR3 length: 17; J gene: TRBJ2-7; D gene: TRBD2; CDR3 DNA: TGCAGCGCTCGTGAGGATAGCGGGGGGTCTGTGTCGTCCGAGCAGTACTTC; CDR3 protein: CSAREDSGGSVSSEQYF